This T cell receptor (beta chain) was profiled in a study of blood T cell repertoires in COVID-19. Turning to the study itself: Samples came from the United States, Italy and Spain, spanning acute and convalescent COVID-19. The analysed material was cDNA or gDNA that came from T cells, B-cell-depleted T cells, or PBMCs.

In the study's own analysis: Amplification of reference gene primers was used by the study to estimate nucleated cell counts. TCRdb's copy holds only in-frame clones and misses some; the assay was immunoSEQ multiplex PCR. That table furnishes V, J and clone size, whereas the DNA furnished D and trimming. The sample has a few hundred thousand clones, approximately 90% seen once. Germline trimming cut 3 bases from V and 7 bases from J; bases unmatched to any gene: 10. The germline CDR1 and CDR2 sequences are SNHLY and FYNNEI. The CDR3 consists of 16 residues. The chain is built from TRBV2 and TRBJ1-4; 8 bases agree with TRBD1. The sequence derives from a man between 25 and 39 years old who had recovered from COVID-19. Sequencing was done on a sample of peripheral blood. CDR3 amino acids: CASSDGRGRPAEKLFF. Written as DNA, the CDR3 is TGTGCCAGCAGTGACGGCAGGGGGCGCCCGGCTGAAAAACTGTTTTTT. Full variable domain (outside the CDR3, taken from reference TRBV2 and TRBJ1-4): EPEVTQTPSHQVTQMGQEVILRCVPISNHLYFYWYRQILGQKVEFLVSFYNNEISEKSEIFDDQFSVERPDGSNFTLKIRSTKLEDSAMYFCASSDGRGRPAEKLFFGSGTQLSVL.